This TCR beta chain is from a study of cytomegalovirus exposure and HLA in healthy donors. Overall study context: Most genotyped donors, over 70% of some 400, had Caucasian-associated genetic ancestry. Study-wide points: DRB1 showed the most TCR associations and HLA-C the fewest in a later analysis, as rates varied by HLA locus.

Germline V gene sequence: CDR1 MNHEY, CDR2 SVGAGI. The CDR3 has 13 residues. V was shortened by 5 bases and J by 9 bases, with 14 bases between the two germline ends. Primers included in the PCR were 60 Vbeta and 13 Jbeta primers. The assay was immunoSEQ multiplex PCR, and TCRdb's table has in-frame clones only and misses some. The data contain 50,000 to 55,000 clones, 55% to 65% of them singletons. This clone was picked up a small number of times. Its antigen is undetermined. The sequence came from a human donor in good health. The source material was PBMCs. The chain links TRBV6-5 to TRBJ1-5, with D unresolved. CDR3 sequence reads: CASSPVRVGPQHF. DNA for the CDR3: TGTGCCAGCAGTCCAGTTCGGGTAGGGCCCCAGCATTTT.